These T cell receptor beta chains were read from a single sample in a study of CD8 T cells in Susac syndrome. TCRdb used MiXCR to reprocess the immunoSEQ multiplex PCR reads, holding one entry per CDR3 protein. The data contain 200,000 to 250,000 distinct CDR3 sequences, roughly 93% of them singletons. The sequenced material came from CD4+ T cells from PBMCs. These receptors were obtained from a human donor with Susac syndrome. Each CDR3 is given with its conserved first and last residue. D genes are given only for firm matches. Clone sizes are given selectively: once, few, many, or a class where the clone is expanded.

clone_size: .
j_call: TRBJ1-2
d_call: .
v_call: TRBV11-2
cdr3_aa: CASSLDGGTGYGYTF
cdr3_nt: TGTGCCAGCAGCTTAGATGGTGGCACAGGGTATGGCTACACCTTC

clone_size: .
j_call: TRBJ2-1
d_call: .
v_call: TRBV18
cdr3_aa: CASSLTGIGSSYNEQFF
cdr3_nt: TGTGCCAGCTCACTAACAGGGATCGGAAGCTCCTACAATGAGCAGTTCTTC

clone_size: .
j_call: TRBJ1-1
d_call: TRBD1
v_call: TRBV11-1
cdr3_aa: CASSFRTGREAFF
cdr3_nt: TGTGCCAGCAGCTTCAGGACAGGGAGGGAAGCTTTCTTT

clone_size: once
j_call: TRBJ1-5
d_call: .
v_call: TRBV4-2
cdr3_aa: CASSQDGSFSNQPQHF
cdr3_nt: TGTGCCAGCAGCCAAGATGGAAGTTTCAGCAATCAGCCCCAGCATTTT

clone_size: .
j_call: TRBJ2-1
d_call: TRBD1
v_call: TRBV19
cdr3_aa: CASRDRGEEQFF
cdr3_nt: TGTGCCAGTAGGGACAGGGGAGAGGAGCAGTTCTTC

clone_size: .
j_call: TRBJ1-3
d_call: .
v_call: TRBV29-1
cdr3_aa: CSVDRAGGNTIYF
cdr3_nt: TGCAGCGTTGATCGGGCGGGTGGAAACACCATATATTTT

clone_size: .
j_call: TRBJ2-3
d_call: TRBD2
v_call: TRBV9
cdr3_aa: CASSVGTSGGTDTQYF
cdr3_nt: TGTGCCAGCAGCGTGGGGACTAGCGGGGGCACAGATACGCAGTATTTT

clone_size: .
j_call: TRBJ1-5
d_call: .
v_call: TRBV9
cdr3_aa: CASSTGAEGGQPQHF
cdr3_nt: TGTGCCAGCAGCACCGGGGCGGAAGGGGGTCAGCCCCAGCATTTT

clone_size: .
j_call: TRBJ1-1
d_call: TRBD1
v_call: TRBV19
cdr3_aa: CASSGRQGRHTEAFF
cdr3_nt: TGTGCCAGTAGTGGGCGACAGGGACGACACACTGAAGCTTTCTTT

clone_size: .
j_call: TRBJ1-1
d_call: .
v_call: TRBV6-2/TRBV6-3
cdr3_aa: CASSYSGMEDTEAFF
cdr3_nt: TGTGCCAGCAGTTACTCAGGGATGGAGGACACTGAAGCTTTCTTT

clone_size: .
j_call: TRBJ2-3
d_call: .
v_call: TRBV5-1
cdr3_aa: CASSFRRLPDTQYF
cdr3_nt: TGCGCCAGCAGCTTCCGCAGGCTGCCAGATACGCAGTATTTT

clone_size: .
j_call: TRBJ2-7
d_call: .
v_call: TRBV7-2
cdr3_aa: CASSSAAHRYF
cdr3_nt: TGTGCCAGCTCTTCGGCGGCCCACAGGTACTTC

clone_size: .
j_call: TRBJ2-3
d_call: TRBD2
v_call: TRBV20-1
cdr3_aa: CSAAPLAGRTDTQYF
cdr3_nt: TGCAGTGCTGCTCCACTAGCGGGACGCACAGATACGCAGTATTTT

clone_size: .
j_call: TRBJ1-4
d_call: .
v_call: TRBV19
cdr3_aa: CASSPPGHQTNEKLFF
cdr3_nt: TGTGCCAGTAGTCCGCCTGGGCATCAGACTAATGAAAAACTGTTTTTT

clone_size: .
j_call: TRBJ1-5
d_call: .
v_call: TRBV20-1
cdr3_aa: CSGKQGGNQPQHF
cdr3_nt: TGCAGTGGAAAGCAGGGAGGCAATCAGCCCCAGCATTTT

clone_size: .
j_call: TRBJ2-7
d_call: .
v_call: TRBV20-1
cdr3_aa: CSGRAGIDEQYF
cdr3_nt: TGCAGTGGTAGGGCAGGGATCGACGAGCAGTACTTC

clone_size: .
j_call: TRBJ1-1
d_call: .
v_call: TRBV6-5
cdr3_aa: CASSTSSAIDTHTEAFF
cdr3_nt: TGTGCCAGCAGTACCTCTAGTGCCATCGACACCCACACTGAAGCTTTCTTT

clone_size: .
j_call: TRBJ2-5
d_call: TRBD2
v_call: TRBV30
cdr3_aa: CAWSVLAATQYF
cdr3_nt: TGTGCCTGGAGTGTCCTAGCGGCGACCCAGTACTTC

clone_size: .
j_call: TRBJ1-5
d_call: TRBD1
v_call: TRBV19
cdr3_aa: CASSLTGGEPQHF
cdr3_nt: TGTGCCAGTAGTCTCACAGGGGGCGAGCCCCAGCATTTT

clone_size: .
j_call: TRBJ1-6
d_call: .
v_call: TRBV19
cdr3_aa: CASSVNRASPLHF
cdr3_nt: TGTGCCAGTAGTGTAAACAGGGCATCACCCCTCCACTTT

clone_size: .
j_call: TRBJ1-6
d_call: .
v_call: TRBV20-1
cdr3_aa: CSALLLSREVNSPLHF
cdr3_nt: TGCAGTGCCCTCTTGCTTAGCAGGGAAGTTAATTCACCCCTCCACTTT

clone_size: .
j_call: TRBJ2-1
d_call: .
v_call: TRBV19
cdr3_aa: CASSILQTGTNNEQFF
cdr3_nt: TGTGCCAGTAGTATACTTCAAACCGGGACAAACAATGAGCAGTTCTTC

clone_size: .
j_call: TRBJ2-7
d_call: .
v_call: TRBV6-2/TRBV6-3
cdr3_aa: CASSGGGYEQYF
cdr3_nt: TGTGCCAGCTCTGGGGGAGGCTACGAGCAGTACTTC

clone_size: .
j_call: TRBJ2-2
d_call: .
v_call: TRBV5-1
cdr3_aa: CASSLDSAANTGELFF
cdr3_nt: TGCGCCAGCAGCTTGGATTCAGCGGCCAACACCGGGGAGCTGTTTTTT

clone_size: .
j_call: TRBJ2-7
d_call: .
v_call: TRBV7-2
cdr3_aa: CASSKTGHPSYEQYF
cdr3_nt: TGTGCCAGCAGCAAGACAGGTCACCCTTCCTACGAGCAGTACTTC

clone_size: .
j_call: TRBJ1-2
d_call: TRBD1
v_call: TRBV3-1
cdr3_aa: CASTLGQGLNGYTF
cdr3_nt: TGTGCCAGCACCCTGGGACAGGGACTTAATGGCTACACCTTC

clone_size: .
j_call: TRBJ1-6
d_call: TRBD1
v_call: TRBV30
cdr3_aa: CAWDPTGGSPLHF
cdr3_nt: TGTGCCTGGGACCCGACAGGGGGATCACCCCTCCACTTT

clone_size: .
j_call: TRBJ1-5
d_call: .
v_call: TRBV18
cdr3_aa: CASSPQHNQPQHF
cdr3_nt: TGTGCCAGCTCACCACAGCACAATCAGCCCCAGCATTTT

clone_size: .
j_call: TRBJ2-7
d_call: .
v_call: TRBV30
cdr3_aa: CAWTLGGAGSYEQYF
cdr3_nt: TGTGCCTGGACCCTTGGGGGGGCCGGCTCCTACGAGCAGTACTTC

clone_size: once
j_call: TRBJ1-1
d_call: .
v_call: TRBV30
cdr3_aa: CAWSINTEAFF
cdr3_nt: TGTGCCTGGAGTATTAACACTGAAGCTTTCTTT

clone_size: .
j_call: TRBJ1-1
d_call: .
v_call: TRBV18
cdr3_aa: CASSPNTPEAFF
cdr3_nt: TGTGCCAGCTCACCAAACACGCCCGAAGCTTTCTTT

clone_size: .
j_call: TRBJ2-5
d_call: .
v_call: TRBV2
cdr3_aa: CASKPGYETQYF
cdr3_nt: TGTGCCAGCAAGCCAGGCTACGAGACCCAGTACTTC

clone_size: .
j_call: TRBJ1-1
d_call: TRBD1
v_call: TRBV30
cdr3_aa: CACQPGQGRAFF
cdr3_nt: TGTGCCTGTCAACCGGGACAGGGTCGAGCTTTCTTT

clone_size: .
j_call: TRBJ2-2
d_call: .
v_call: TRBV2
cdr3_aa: CVSIRPGAGELFF
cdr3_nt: TGTGTCAGCATTAGGCCCGGGGCCGGGGAGCTGTTTTTT

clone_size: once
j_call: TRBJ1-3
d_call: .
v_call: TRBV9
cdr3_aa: CASSVGAGRNSGNTIYF
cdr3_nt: TGTGCCAGCAGCGTAGGGGCAGGACGTAACTCTGGAAACACCATATATTTT

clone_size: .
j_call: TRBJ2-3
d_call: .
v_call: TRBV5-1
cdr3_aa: CASADPGLSTDTQYF
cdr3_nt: TGCGCCAGCGCTGACCCGGGACTGAGCACAGATACGCAGTATTTT

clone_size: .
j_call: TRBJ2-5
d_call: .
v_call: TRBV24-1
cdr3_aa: CATSDLAGVETQYF
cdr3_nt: TGTGCCACCAGTGATTTGGCAGGTGTGGAGACCCAGTACTTC

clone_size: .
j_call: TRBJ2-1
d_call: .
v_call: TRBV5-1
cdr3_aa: CASSLITGRDNEQFF
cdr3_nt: TGCGCCAGCAGCTTAATAACAGGGCGAGATAATGAGCAGTTCTTC

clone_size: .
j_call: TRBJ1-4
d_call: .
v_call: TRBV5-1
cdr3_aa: CASSLAGERTNEKLFF
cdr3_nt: TGCGCCAGCAGCTTGGCCGGCGAAAGAACTAATGAAAAACTGTTTTTT

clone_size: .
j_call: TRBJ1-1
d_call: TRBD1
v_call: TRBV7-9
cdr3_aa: CASSLEDRVPEAFF
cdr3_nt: TGTGCCAGCAGCTTGGAGGACAGGGTCCCCGAAGCTTTCTTT

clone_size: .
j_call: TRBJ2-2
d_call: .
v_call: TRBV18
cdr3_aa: CASSPEIGENTGELFF
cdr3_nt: TGTGCCAGCTCACCAGAAATTGGGGAGAACACCGGGGAGCTGTTTTTT

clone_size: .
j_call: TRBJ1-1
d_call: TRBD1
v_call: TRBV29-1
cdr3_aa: CSVARDRNTEAFF
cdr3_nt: TGCAGCGTGGCCCGGGACAGGAACACTGAAGCTTTCTTT

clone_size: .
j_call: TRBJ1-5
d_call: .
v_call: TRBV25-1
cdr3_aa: CASSEVGIIQPQHF
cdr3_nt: TGTGCCAGCAGTGAAGTCGGGATTATTCAGCCCCAGCATTTT

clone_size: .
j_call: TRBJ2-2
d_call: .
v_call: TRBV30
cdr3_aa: CAWRAGTILGGELFF
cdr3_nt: TGTGCCTGGAGGGCCGGAACTATTCTAGGCGGGGAGCTGTTTTTT

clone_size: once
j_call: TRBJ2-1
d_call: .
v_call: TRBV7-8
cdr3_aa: CASSRKGPYNEQFF
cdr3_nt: TGTGCCAGCAGCCGGAAGGGGCCCTACAATGAGCAGTTCTTC

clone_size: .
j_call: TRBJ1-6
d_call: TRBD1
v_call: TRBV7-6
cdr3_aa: CASSLGDSWASPLHF
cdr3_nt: TGTGCCAGCAGCTTAGGGGACAGTTGGGCCTCACCCCTCCACTTT

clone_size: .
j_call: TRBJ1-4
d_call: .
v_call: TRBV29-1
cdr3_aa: CSALDRFYEKLFF
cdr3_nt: TGCAGCGCCTTAGACAGGTTTTATGAAAAACTGTTTTTT

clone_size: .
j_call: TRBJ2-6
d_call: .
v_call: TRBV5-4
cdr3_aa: CASSLWGSGANVLTF
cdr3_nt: TGTGCCAGCAGCTTATGGGGTTCTGGGGCCAACGTCCTGACTTTC

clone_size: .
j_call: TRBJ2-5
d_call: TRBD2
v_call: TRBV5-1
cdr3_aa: CASRQALAEETQYF
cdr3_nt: TGCGCCAGCAGACAGGCCCTAGCGGAAGAGACCCAGTACTTC

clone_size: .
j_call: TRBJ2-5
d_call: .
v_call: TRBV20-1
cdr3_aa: CSASLVTQETQYF
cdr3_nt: TGCAGTGCAAGCCTGGTCACGCAAGAGACCCAGTACTTC

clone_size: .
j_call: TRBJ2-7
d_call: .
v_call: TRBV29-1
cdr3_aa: CSVAAGESGQYF
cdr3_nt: TGCAGCGTTGCCGCCGGAGAGTCCGGTCAGTACTTC

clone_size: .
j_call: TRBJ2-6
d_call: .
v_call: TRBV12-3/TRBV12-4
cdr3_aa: CASSSSTTYSGANVLTF
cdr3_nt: TGTGCCAGCAGTTCATCCACTACCTACTCTGGGGCCAACGTCCTGACTTTC

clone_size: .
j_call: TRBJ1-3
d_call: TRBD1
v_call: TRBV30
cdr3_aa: CAWSVAVGAGGSPSSGNTIYF
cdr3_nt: TGTGCCTGGAGTGTAGCTGTCGGGGCAGGGGGATCCCCGAGCTCTGGAAACACCATATATTTT

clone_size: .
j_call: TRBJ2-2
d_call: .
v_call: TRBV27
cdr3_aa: CASRISPFANTGELFF
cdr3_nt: TGTGCCAGCCGCATCTCCCCGTTCGCGAACACCGGGGAGCTGTTTTTT

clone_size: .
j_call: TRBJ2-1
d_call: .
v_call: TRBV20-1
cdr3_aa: CSASYLNNEQFF
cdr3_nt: TGCAGTGCTAGCTACCTAAACAATGAGCAGTTCTTC

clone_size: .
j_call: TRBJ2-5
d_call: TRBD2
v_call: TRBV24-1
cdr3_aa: CATILAEETQYF
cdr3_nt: TGTGCCACCATACTAGCGGAAGAGACCCAGTACTTC